A single sample is the source of the 8 T cell receptor beta chains below, sequenced in a study of shared clonotypes between healthy human individuals (dated by TCRdb to 2018 to 2021). Library preparation was by the immunoSEQ multiplex PCR assay. TCRdb obtained this table from immuneACCESS and retained in-frame rearrangements with V and J assigned. These tables miss some clones; where compared with another copy, unresolved V genes account for less than half of the shortfall, and the remainder is unexplained. This sample is represented by 1,500,000 or so clones; approximately 98.5% of them were singletons. Roughly 0.35% of the sample lies in the top ten. The sequencing input was naive CD4+ T cells sorted from blood. According to the study, the label for this sample's cell subset or site signals: CD45RA+ positively selected. These receptors were taken from a man between 25 and 39 years old in good health.

J is TRBJ2-7 and V is TRBV10-3, with D perhaps TRBD1 (7 bases). Between the trimmed V and J ends, which lost 6 bases and 7 bases, there was a span of 19 bases. CDR3 length equals 14 residues. Germline V lookup: CDR1 ENHRY, CDR2 SYGVKD. In DNA form, the CDR3 reads TGTGCCATCAGGGCAGACAGGGACTCCGCAGAGCAGTACTTC. Translated, it gives CAIRADRDSAEQYF.

The chain links TRBV28 to TRBJ1-5; D possibly corresponds to TRBD1 (5 bases). This CDR3 comprises 13 residues. V lost 8 bases and J 7 bases, leaving 15 bases between the germline ends. Germline lookup yields CDR1 MDHEN and CDR2 SYDVKM. In DNA form, the CDR3 reads TGTGCCAGCCATATCGAGGGGCGCCAGCCCCAGCATTTT. As protein: CASHIEGRQPQHF.

CDR3 DNA: TGTGCCAGCTCACCGGGACAGAAGAATGAAAAACTGTTTTTT. Protein sequence: CASSPGQKNEKLFF. J is TRBJ1-4 and V is TRBV18; 7 nucleotides agree with TRBD1. This CDR3 spans 14 amino acids. CDR1 and CDR2 from the germline V gene are KGHSH and LQKENI. V was clipped by 3 bases and J by 5 bases; unmatched bases: 3.

The chain carries TRBV6-1 and TRBJ2-2; TRBD2 matches at 8 bases. The CDR3 is made up of 16 amino acids. Germline V gene data show CDR1 as MNHNS and CDR2 as SASEGT. The J segment lost 0 bases and the V segment lost 2 bases, leaving 2 bases of the junction unmatched. CDR3 region: CASSEQAGANTGELFF. In DNA form, the CDR3 reads TGTGCCAGCAGTGAACAAGCGGGAGCGAACACCGGGGAGCTGTTTTTT.

This sequence joins TRBV29-1 and TRBJ1-5, with D unresolved. V was trimmed by 6 bases and J by 7 bases, leaving 19 bases between them. Germline loops: CDR1 SQVTM, CDR2 ANQGSEA. CDR3 length equals 14 residues. This CDR3 reads CSVDYGLAGQPQHF. In DNA form, the CDR3 reads TGCAGCGTCGATTACGGGCTAGCCGGGCAGCCCCAGCATTTT.

V usage is TRBV7-8 and J usage is TRBJ2-1, with 7 bases fitting TRBD2. Germline V gene data show CDR1 as SGHVS and CDR2 as FQNEAQ. V shed 5 bases, J shed 6 bases, and the junction held 7 bases outside the gene matches. CDR3 length: 14 residues. CDR3 protein: CASSTRDYRNEQFF. Here the CDR3 DNA reads TGTGCCAGCAGCACCAGGGACTACCGCAATGAGCAGTTCTTC.

V gene TRBV10-3 combines with J gene TRBJ1-1; tentative D call: TRBD1 (5 bases). The CDR3 contains 13 residues. The V gene's germline CDR1 is ENHRY and CDR2 SYGVKD. Trimming removed 6 bases from V and 0 bases from J, with 8 bases in between. The CDR3 region has the DNA TGTGCCATCAGATTACAGGTGAACACTGAAGCTTTCTTT. This translates into CAIRLQVNTEAFF.

The V and J genes are TRBV29-1 and TRBJ2-1, with 7 nucleotides matching TRBD2. Looked up from germline, CDR1 is SQVTM and CDR2 is ANQGSEA. The ends lost 4 bases at V and 5 bases at J; junction bases unmatched: 11. The CDR3 has 15 residues. The CDR3 loop reads CSVGHLLATDNEQFF. CDR3 nucleotides: TGCAGCGTTGGTCATTTACTAGCGACCGACAATGAGCAGTTCTTC.